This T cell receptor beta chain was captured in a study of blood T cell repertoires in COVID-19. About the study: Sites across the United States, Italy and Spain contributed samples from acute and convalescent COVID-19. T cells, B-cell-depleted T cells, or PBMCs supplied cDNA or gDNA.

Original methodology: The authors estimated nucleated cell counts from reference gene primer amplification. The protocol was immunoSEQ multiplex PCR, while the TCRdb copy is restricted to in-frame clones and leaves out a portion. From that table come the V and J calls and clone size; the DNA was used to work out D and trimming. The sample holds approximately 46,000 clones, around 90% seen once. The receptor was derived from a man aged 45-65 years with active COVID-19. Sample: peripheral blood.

CDR3 sequence (DNA): TGTGCCAGCAGCCAAGACAGCGGCGGGGAGCTGTTTTTT. Its translation is CASSQDSGGELFF. V gene TRBV3-1 (or the pseudogene TRBV3-2) combines with J gene TRBJ2-2, with D maybe TRBD2 (5 bases). This CDR3 region has 13 residues. The germline V gene encodes CDR1 LGHDT and CDR2 YNNKEL (reference sequence). V lost 0 bases and J lost 7, with 6 bases in between.